This T cell receptor beta chain appears in the sequencing data of a study of T-cell reconstitution after alpha-beta-depleted transplantation in children. Study outcomes and limitations: It was newly produced T cells that mostly accounted for T-cell counts and diversity one year after transplant. Recipient T cells and thymic progenitors that survived gave rise to the high TCRbeta diversity observed at day 60 in some patients. After transplant, at about two months, alpha-beta T cells were reportedly derived from several hundred expanded graft clones.

With regard to this clonotype: Its matching antigen is unknown.

As it was prepared, the TCRbeta library received unique molecular identifiers. One entry per CDR3 protein, called by TCRdb with MiXCR from the PCR reads. The sample shows about 70,000 distinct CDR3 sequences, roughly 10% of them seen only once. The CDR3 has 14 residues. Trimming cost V 8 bases and J 5 bases, with 18 bases left between them. The V gene's germline CDR1 is LNHDA and CDR2 SQIVND (reference sequence). The rearrangement links TRBV19 to TRBJ1-1, with TRBD1 as a possible D gene (6 bases). The sequence was collected from a boy under 18 with acute myeloid leukemia, due to receive a stem cell transplant. Here the sequenced sample was PBMCs, taken before TCRalphabeta/CD19-depleted stem cell transplant. The CDR3 sequence: CASWDISGNTEAFF. DNA of the CDR3: TGTGCCAGTTGGGACATCTCTGGGAATACTGAAGCTTTCTTT.